These T cell receptor beta chains were read from a single sample in a study of T cell responses to AZD1222 COVID-19 vaccine. The protocol was immunoSEQ multiplex PCR, while the TCRdb copy is restricted to in-frame clones and leaves out a portion. The sample has some 84,000 clones, approximately 90% seen once; the top ten hold around a tenth. Sequenced here: peripheral blood, sampled 28 days after the second AZD1222 dose. These receptors all stem from an adult who received the AZD1222 COVID-19 vaccine. CDR3s include the opening cysteine and the closing phenylalanine or tryptophan. Each record gives: V gene, CDR3 protein.

>TRBV27
CASSLSIRGANTGELFF
>TRBV6-5
CASTPLLGVPTEAFF
>TRBV5-1
CASSWGARETQYF
>TRBV7-2
CASSSLSTDTQYF
>TRBV23-1
CASSLQTLTGSNTEAFF
>TRBV7-3
CASSPGGVHTEAFF
>TRBV19
CASSVLVQNTEAFF
>TRBV7-9
CASSLGQGADTF
>TRBV6-5
CASSYFGTGEETQYF
>TRBV19
CASRAGVRDTQYF
>TRBV7-3
CASSLLGQRGGYTF
>TRBV15
CATSRDRQGGGYTF
>TRBV18
CASSPRQEPSGELFF
>TRBV15
CATSRLPRAAGELFF
>TRBV14
CASSKVDNTEAFF
>TRBV12-3/TRBV12-4
CASSLLAYEQYF
>TRBV7-8
CASSFHQETQYF
>TRBV18
CASSPPFASGVGAKNIQYF
>TRBV5-1
CASSPTGQGGGYTF
>TRBV27
CASSLQGGAEKLFF
>TRBV10-3
CAISGTGQINEKLFF
>TRBV6-5
CASSLSGGFKGEQFF
>TRBV6-2/TRBV6-3
CASSYHAATGGRIPYEQYF
>TRBV6-5
CASVGSGHEQYF
>TRBV28
CANQGSPRSNQPQHF
>TRBV25-1
CASSALDSYEKLFF
>TRBV13
CASSPLAGGVTDTQYF
>TRBV3-1/TRBV3-2
CASSRGVGNTIYF
>TRBV15
CATSRVEGPNTGELFF
>TRBV9
CASSVDVRSYEQYF
>TRBV6-5
CASSYGLLATNEKLFF
>TRBV18
CASSALQGGGTEAFF
>TRBV7-9
CASSTWDRNEKLFF
>TRBV6-2/TRBV6-3
CASSRGTHNEQFF
>TRBV11-2
CASSLVMTSGGGVFF
>TRBV20-1
CSASAGTGGRGTGELFF
>TRBV29-1
CSVVPLGEGEQYF
>TRBV5-4
CASSLGGFYGEQYF
>TRBV29-1
CSAWTSANIDIQYF
>TRBV6-5
CASGSGGGGTQYF
>TRBV10-3
CAIRAYRFSYEQYF
>TRBV12-5
CASGPGLASSYNSPLHF
>TRBV2
CASISGGISSDEKLFF
>TRBV7-2
CASSPGGGRLAVSYNEQFF
>TRBV5-4
CASSRGGVSYNSPLHF
>TRBV6-5
CASRRDRAREQYF
>TRBV28
CASSLMNQPQHF
>TRBV6-5
CASSYSFGNQPQHF
>TRBV6-5
CASRTGRIAGYEQYF
>TRBV6-5
CASSYSRPGSYEQYF
>TRBV19
CASRLAGVEEQYF
>TRBV5-4
CASSAPGPGRETQYF
>TRBV5-1
CASSLVNTEAFF
>TRBV4-3
CASSQDFDRSYQETQYF